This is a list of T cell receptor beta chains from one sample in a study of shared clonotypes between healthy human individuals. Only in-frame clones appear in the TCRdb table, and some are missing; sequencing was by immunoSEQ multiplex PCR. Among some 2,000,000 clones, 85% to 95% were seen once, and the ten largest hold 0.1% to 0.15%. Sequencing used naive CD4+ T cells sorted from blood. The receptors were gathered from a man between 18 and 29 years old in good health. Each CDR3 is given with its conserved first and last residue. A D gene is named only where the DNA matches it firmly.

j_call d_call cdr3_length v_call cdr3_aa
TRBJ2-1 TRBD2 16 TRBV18 CASSPMGLAGVNEQFF
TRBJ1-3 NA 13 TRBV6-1 CAASNGPGNTIYF
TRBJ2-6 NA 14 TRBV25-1 CASSRGSGANVLTF
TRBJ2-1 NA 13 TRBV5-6 CASSNTGGQDRFF
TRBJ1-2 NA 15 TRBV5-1 CASSLGDRVLDGYTF
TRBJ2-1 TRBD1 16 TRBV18 CASSRGQGLAVNEQFF
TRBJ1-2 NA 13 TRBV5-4 CASRQRGGHGYTF
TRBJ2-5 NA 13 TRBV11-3 CASSQWRDNEQYF
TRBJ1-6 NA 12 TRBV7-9 CASSLRGKPLHF
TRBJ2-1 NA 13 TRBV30 CAWSGQAYNEQFF
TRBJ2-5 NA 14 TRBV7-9 CASSSSIVVETQYF
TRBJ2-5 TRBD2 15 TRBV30 CAWSVKRGFVETQYF
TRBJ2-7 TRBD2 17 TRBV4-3 CASSQGAGTSGTYEQYF
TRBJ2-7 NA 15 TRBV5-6 CASSLAKALGYEQYF
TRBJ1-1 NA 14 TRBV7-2 CASSLGHMNTEAFF
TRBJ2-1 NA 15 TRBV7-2 CASSLGPSSYNEQFF
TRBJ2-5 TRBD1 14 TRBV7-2 CASSEQGLQETQYF
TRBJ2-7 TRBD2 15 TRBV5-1 CASTDGLAGVIEQYF
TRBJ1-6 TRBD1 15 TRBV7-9 CASSLRTGEVSPLHF
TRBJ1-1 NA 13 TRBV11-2 CASSSTLNTEAFF
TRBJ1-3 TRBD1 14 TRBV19 CASSQGGAGNTIYF
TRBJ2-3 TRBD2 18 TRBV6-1 CASSGRTSGRGAPDTQYF
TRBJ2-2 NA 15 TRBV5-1 CASSPRTPHTGELFF
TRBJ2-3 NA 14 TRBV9 CASSVDPRSDTQYF
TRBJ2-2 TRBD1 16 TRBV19 CASSTPGGANTGELFF
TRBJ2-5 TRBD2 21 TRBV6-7 CASSYPDDWAGGPCPRETQYF
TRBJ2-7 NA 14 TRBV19 CASSIVQGSYEQYF
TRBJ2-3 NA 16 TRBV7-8 CASSNLWGLGTDTQYF
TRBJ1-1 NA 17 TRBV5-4 CASSKGSRDIMNTEAFF
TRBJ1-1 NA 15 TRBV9 CASSVGVLKNTEAFF
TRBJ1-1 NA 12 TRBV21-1 CASSKGSAEAFF
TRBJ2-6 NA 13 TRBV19 CASRNAGANVLTF
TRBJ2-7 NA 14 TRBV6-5 CASSRTGSSYEQYF
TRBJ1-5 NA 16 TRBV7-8 CASSRRADLGNQPQHF
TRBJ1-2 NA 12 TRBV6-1 CASSAQNYGYTF
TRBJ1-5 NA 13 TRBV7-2 CASSLTGNQPQHF
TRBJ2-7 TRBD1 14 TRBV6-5 CASSYSGTDYEQYF
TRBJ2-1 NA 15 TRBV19 CASSIGQSSYNEQFF
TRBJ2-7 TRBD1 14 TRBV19 CASADRGPPHEQYF
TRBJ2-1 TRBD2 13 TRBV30 CAWSAGGRDEQFF
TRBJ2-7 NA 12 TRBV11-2 CASSLATYEQYF
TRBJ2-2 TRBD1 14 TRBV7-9 CASSQDRDTGELFF
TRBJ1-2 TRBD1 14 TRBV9 CASSVDRGGYGYTF
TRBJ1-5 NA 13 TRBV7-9 CASSSSSNQPQHF
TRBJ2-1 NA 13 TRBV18 CASSPPGGREQFF
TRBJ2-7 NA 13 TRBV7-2 CASSPKVRYEQYF
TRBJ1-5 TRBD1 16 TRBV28 CASSPPGQVLYQPQHF
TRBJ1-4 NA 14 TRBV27 CASSSRRVNEKLFF
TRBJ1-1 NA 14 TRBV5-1 CASSLGGSGTEAFF
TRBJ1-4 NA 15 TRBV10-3 CAISEPETGNEKLFF
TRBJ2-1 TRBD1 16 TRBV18 CASSPPTGASYNEQFF
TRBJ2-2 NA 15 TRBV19 CASNPATGRNGELFF
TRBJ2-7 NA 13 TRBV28 CASRLAASYEQYF
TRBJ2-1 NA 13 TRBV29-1 CSVEGTVRIEQFF
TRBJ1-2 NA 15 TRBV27 CASSLLPLGDYGYTF
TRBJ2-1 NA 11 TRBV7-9 CASSIYNEQFF